The T cell receptor (beta chain) described here comes from a study of early T cells in non-severe SARS-CoV-2 infection. General study findings and limits: The VDJdb matching leaned toward anti-spike CD8 responses and overlooked private and CD4 specificities.

TCRdb processed the 5' RACE reads anew with MiXCR; each CDR3 protein has one entry. Of about 98,000 distinct CDR3 sequences detected, 11% appear once; the ten largest clones hold around 5%. The germline CDR1 and CDR2 sequences are MNHNS and SASEGT. After removal of 5 bases from V and 1 base from J, the junction contained 3 bases not matched to a gene. CDR3 length: 14 residues. Ten or more counts support this clonotype. No antigen is known for it. Sequencing was carried out using whole blood. The source of this sequence is an adult who was a healthcare worker with PCR-confirmed SARS-CoV-2 infection or an uninfected control (not recorded which). The chain uses TRBV6-1 and TRBJ2-7; 9 positions agree with TRBD1. CDR3: CASSPGQGSYEQYF. CDR3 in DNA: TGTGCCAGCAGTCCGGGACAGGGATCCTACGAGCAGTACTTC.